Included here is one T cell receptor (beta chain) sequence, with context. This entry belongs to a study of cytomegalovirus exposure and HLA in healthy donors. CDR1 is MRHNA and CDR2 is SNTAGT in the germline V gene. V was clipped by 7 bases and J by 4 bases; unmatched bases: 3. The length of the CDR3 is 13 residues. The method was immunoSEQ multiplex PCR; TCRdb's version includes in-frame clones alone and lacks a portion of them. This table has about 190,000 clones, approximately 88% appearing once. This sequence joins TRBV6-4 and TRBJ2-3; 9 nucleotides agree with TRBD2. The sample was PBMCs. The sequence was collected from a man aged 18 to 29 in good health and CMV-seropositive. CDR3 in amino acids: CASKAGGPDTQYF. The CDR3 region has the DNA TGTGCCAGCAAAGCGGGAGGCCCAGATACGCAGTATTTT.